The 20 T cell receptor beta chains below were found in one sample sequenced in a study of brain T cells in children with intractable seizures. Time point: blood from clinic visit 5 months post-surgery; TSC patient then seizure free. TCRdb's table, derived via immunoSEQ multiplex PCR, lists solely in-frame clones and lacks some. The sample consists of hundreds of thousands of clones, over 90% of them appearing once. The sample was peripheral blood, taken 5 to 6 months after surgery. The receptors originated from a boy in the first two years of life with tuberous sclerosis and intractable seizures.

The rearrangement links TRBV5-1 to TRBJ2-7; D not resolved. Looked up from germline, CDR1 is SGHRS and CDR2 is YFSETQ. The CDR3 spans 14 residues. V was cut by 0 bases and J by 5 bases, with 12 bases left in between. CDR3: CASSLEAELNEQYF. In DNA form, the CDR3 reads TGCGCCAGCAGCTTGGAGGCGGAATTAAACGAGCAGTACTTC.

The chain is built from TRBV5-1 and TRBJ2-7, with D possibly matching TRBD1 (6 bases). The V and J ends lost 4 bases and 4 bases respectively, with 15 bases between them. Germline V gene data show CDR1 as SGHRS and CDR2 as YFSETQ. The CDR3 has 14 amino acids. The CDR3 DNA reads TGCGCCAGCAGCCGACAGGCCGAGGGGTACGAGCAGTACTTC. Protein: CASSRQAEGYEQYF. The full variable domain, in which reference TRBV5-1 and TRBJ2-7 provide the parts outside the CDR3, is KAGVTQTPRYLIKTRGQQVTLSCSPISGHRSVSWYQQTPGQGLQFLFEYFSETQRNKGNFPGRFSGRQFSNSRSEMNVSTLELGDSALYLCASSRQAEGYEQYFGPGTRLTVT.

This rearrangement joins TRBV12-3 or TRBV12-4 to TRBJ2-3; D gene uncertain. This CDR3 contains 12 residues. Trimming pared 7 bases from V and 5 bases from J, leaving 10 bases between. The CDR3 nucleotides are TGTGCCAGCACCCCGATCAGAGATACGCAGTATTTT. Its protein is CASTPIRDTQYF.

V is TRBV6-5 and J is TRBJ2-1; TRBD2 matches at 8 bases. This CDR3 is 16 amino acids long. CDR1 and CDR2 (germline): MNHEY, SVGAGI. Germline trimming cut 0 bases from V and 2 bases from J; bases unmatched to any gene: 3. The CDR3: CASSYSPGGPYNEQFF. CDR3 sequence (DNA): TGTGCCAGCAGTTACTCGCCGGGAGGGCCCTACAATGAGCAGTTCTTC.

This sequence joins TRBV21-1 and TRBJ1-1; the D segment call TRBD1 is taken from the table without a DNA check. TRBV21-1 is an annotated pseudogene. The CDR3 has 14 residues. CDR3 sequence: CASSKISRGTEAFF. CDR3 DNA sequence: TGTGCCAGCAGCAAAATAAGTAGGGGGACTGAAGCTTTCTTT.

The chain carries TRBV27 and TRBJ2-1; 12 bases agree with TRBD2. V dropped 1 base and J dropped 6; count of bases not matched to a gene: 4. The germline V gene encodes CDR1 MNHEY and CDR2 SMNVEV (reference sequence). The CDR3 length is 16 residues. CDR3 in DNA: TGTGCCAGCAGTTTATATGGGACTAGCGGGTCCAATGAGCAGTTCTTC. Encoded protein: CASSLYGTSGSNEQFF.

This chain connects TRBV9 to TRBJ1-2; no reliable D call. Germline assignment: CDR1 SGDLS and CDR2 YYNGEE. This CDR3 spans 18 amino acids. The germline V and J ends were trimmed by 3 bases and 1 base, with 22 bases remaining between them. Here the CDR3 DNA reads TGTGCCAGCAGCGAAATACCACCGATCCCCGGTCATAACTATGGCTACACCTTC. It specifies CASSEIPPIPGHNYGYTF.

The chain's CDR3 is CASSQGRRGADTQYF. The DNA for the CDR3 is TGCGCCAGCAGCCAAGGGAGGCGGGGCGCGGATACGCAGTATTTT. The chain combines TRBV4-1 with TRBJ2-3; TRBD2 is a possible D gene (6 bases). From germline, CDR1 is MGHRA and CDR2 YSYEKL. V dropped 1 base and J dropped 6 bases, with 14 bases sitting between them. The CDR3 has 15 amino acids.

The genes are TRBV5-8 and TRBJ1-2; D not resolved. This CDR3 comprises 13 residues. Germline loops: CDR1 SGHTS, CDR2 YDEGEE. Trimming shortened V by 4 bases and J by 8 bases, and 15 bases separated the two germline ends. The DNA of the CDR3 is TGTGCCAGCAGCGTCAGGTCCCGGATGGGCTACACCTTC. Amino acids: CASSVRSRMGYTF. Full variable domain (rest looked up from reference TRBV5-8 and TRBJ1-2): EAGVTQSPTHLIKTRGQQATLRCSPISGHTSVYWYQQALGLGLQFLLWYDEGEERNRGNFPPRFSGRQFPNYSSELNVNALELEDSALYLCASSVRSRMGYTFGSGTRLTVV.

The CDR3 loop is CATSKRTGPNQPQHF. Written as DNA, the CDR3 is TGTGCCACCAGCAAACGGACAGGTCCAAATCAGCCCCAGCATTTT. The chain couples TRBV15 to TRBJ1-5, with 7 nucleotides matching TRBD1. Germline values: CDR1 LNHNV, CDR2 YYDKDF (reference sequence). With 4 bases clipped from V and 4 bases from J, the junction kept 7 bases outside the gene matches. This CDR3 region has 15 residues.

The chain links TRBV27 to TRBJ2-4; D call uncertain. Germline CDR1 and CDR2: MNHEY and SMNVEV (reference sequence). The CDR3 sequence is 15 residues long. V lost 5 bases and J lost 0, with 11 bases in between. The CDR3, as DNA: TGTGCCAGCAGTCCGCGCACGCTAGCCAAAAACATTCAGTACTTC. It yields the protein CASSPRTLAKNIQYF.

The V gene is TRBV19, the J gene TRBJ1-1; D is unresolved. The CDR3 extends over 11 amino acids. V was clipped by 8 bases and J by 4 bases, with 8 bases between them. The germline V gene encodes CDR1 LNHDA and CDR2 SQIVND (reference sequence). This CDR3 reads CASWEGTEAFF. The CDR3 bases are TGTGCCAGTTGGGAGGGCACTGAAGCTTTCTTT.

This chain joins TRBV5-4 and TRBJ1-6; D unclear. The germline V gene has CDR1 SGHNT and CDR2 YYREEE (reference sequence). V was clipped by 5 bases and J by 7 bases, with 16 bases between them. This CDR3 has 15 residues. Written as DNA, the CDR3 is TGTGCCAGCAGTCCGGGTGGGAGGCGGAATTCACCCCTCCACTTT. Translated: CASSPGGRRNSPLHF.

This clone was picked up a small number of times. The gene calls are TRBV6-5 and TRBJ1-5, with D possibly matching TRBD1 (5 bases). Looked up from germline, CDR1 is MNHEY and CDR2 is SVGAGI. This CDR3 is 13 amino acids long. V was cut by 6 bases and J by 6 bases, with 12 bases left in between. The CDR3: CASRFRGAQPQHF. The CDR3, as DNA: TGTGCCAGCAGGTTCAGAGGGGCTCAGCCCCAGCATTTT.

V usage is TRBV6-6 and J usage is TRBJ1-5; TRBD1 is a possible D gene (6 bases). Germline CDR1 reads MNHNY; CDR2 reads SVGAGI (reference sequence). V lost 6 bases, J lost 0 bases, and 15 bases lay in between. This CDR3 is built from 16 residues. In nucleotides, the CDR3 is TGTGCCAGCAGGACTGGACAGATCACTAGCAATCAGCCCCAGCATTTT. This encodes CASRTGQITSNQPQHF.

The chain recombines TRBV7-9 with TRBJ1-5, with 7 bases matching TRBD1. J gave up 7 bases and V 6 bases, and 6 bases lay outside the gene matches. Germline loops: CDR1 SEHNR, CDR2 FQNEAQ (reference sequence). This CDR3 has 13 residues. The CDR3 DNA sequence: TGTGCCAGCAGTGGAATCAGGGGGCAGCCCCAGCATTTT. Translating gives CASSGIRGQPQHF.

This chain connects TRBV5-4 to TRBJ1-6, with D possibly matching TRBD1 (6 bases). The CDR3 has 15 residues. The germline V gene has CDR1 SGHNT and CDR2 YYREEE (reference sequence). Trimming took off 4 bases at V and 2 bases at J, with 10 bases between the two ends. CDR3 amino acids: CASSLQGTYNSPLHF. Here the CDR3 DNA reads TGTGCCAGCAGCCTTCAGGGGACCTATAATTCACCCCTCCACTTT. Drawing the rest from reference TRBV5-4 and TRBJ1-6, the complete variable domain is ETGVTQSPTHLIKTRGQQVTLRCSSQSGHNTVSWYQQALGQGPQFIFQYYREEENGRGNFPPRFSGLQFPNYSSELNVNALELDDSALYLCASSLQGTYNSPLHFGNGTRLTVT.

This rearrangement joins TRBV12-3 or TRBV12-4 to TRBJ2-7, with 7 bases that match TRBD2. V lost 8 bases to trimming and J lost 6 bases; unmatched junction nucleotides: 7. There are 12 residues in the CDR3. The CDR3 DNA reads TGTGCCAGCCAAGCGGGGTATAGCGAGCAGTACTTC. Amino acid sequence: CASQAGYSEQYF.

This rearrangement joins TRBV6-6 to TRBJ2-7; D ambiguous. This CDR3 is built from 12 residues. Germline V CDR1 and CDR2: MNHNY, SVGAGI (reference sequence). V was pared by 5 bases and J by 2 bases, with 7 bases between. The CDR3 is CASSPQPYEQYF. The CDR3 nucleotides read TGTGCCAGCAGTCCCCAGCCCTACGAGCAGTACTTC.

The chain combines TRBV2 with TRBJ2-2; D is perhaps TRBD1 (5 bases). The germline V and J ends were trimmed by 8 bases and 3 bases, with 7 bases remaining between them. The CDR3 covers 12 residues. CDR1 and CDR2 (germline): SNHLY, FYNNEI. In DNA, the CDR3 is TGTGCCAGCGGGGCCTACACCGGGGAGCTGTTTTTT. It is translated as CASGAYTGELFF.